The source of this TCR beta chain is a study of cytomegalovirus exposure and HLA in healthy donors. In the PCR, 60 Vbeta and 13 Jbeta primers were used. Produced via immunoSEQ multiplex PCR; TCRdb's table is partial and in-frame only. This table holds fewer than 70,000 clones, approximately 70% found once. Trimming took 6 bases from V and 4 from J; bases not matched to a gene: 2. From germline, CDR1 is MDHEN and CDR2 SYDVKM. This CDR3 has 13 residues. The V and J genes are TRBV28 and TRBJ2-4, with TRBD1 matching over 8 bases. The sequencing sample was made of PBMCs. This clonotype originated in a male donor in good health and CMV-seropositive. CDR3 residues: CASRDRAKNIQYF. The DNA of the CDR3 is TGTGCCAGCAGGGACAGGGCAAAAAACATTCAGTACTTC.